Shown below are 7 T cell receptor beta chains from a single sample sequenced in a study of regulatory T cells in long-lasting Graves disease. Time point in this sample: newly diagnosed GD, antithyroid drugs for less than 3 months. With RNA extracted from PBMCs as input, the TCR library was made. With iRepertoire HTBI primers and Arm-PCR of CDR3 regions, TCR beta libraries were built. MiXCR was run by TCRdb on the multiplex PCR reads, yielding one entry per CDR3 protein. Among roughly 500,000 distinct CDR3 sequences listed, about 13% were seen once. The same specimen was also included in a second study, on T cells in Graves' hyperthyroidism and ophthalmopathy.

The sample was peripheral blood mononuclear cells (PBMCs), taken at new diagnosis, from a patient treated with antithyroid drugs. All receptors derive from a young man with Graves disease.

The sample holds many counts of this clonotype. The rearrangement joins TRBV24-1 to TRBJ2-1, with a tentative D call TRBD2 (6 bases). The ends were cut back, 0 bases at V and 15 bases at J, with 23 bases in the middle. Looked up from germline, CDR1 is KGHDR and CDR2 is SFDVKD. This CDR3 spans 16 amino acids. The CDR3 nucleotides read TGTGCCACCAGTGATTTGGAATCGGGACGCGGGAACAAGTTGTTCTTC. Its translation: CATSDLESGRGNKLFF.

The chain recombines TRBV12-3 or TRBV12-4 with TRBJ2-1; TRBD2 agrees at 13 bases. J lost 7 bases, V lost 6 bases, and 9 bases had no gene match. This CDR3 has 16 residues. Here the CDR3 DNA reads TGTGCCAGCAGCCCTCACGGGACTAGCGGGAAAAATGAGCAGTTCTTC. This encodes CASSPHGTSGKNEQFF.

This clonotype came up many times. This sequence joins TRBV28 and TRBJ2-1; 9 bases fit TRBD1. CDR3 length equals 13 residues. Per germline, CDR1 MDHEN and CDR2 SYDVKM. With V trimmed by 6 bases and J by 7 bases, 4 bases remained unmatched. CDR3 protein: CASRKQGANEQFF. The CDR3 nucleotides read TGTGCCAGCAGAAAACAGGGGGCTAATGAGCAGTTCTTC. Drawing the rest from reference TRBV28 and TRBJ2-1, the complete variable domain is DVKVTQSSRYLVKRTGEKVFLECVQDMDHENMFWYRQDPGLGLRLIYFSYDVKMKEKGDIPEGYSVSREKKERFSLILESASTNQTSMYLCASRKQGANEQFFGPGTRLTVL.

This clonotype occurred many times. The chain is built from TRBV6-5 and TRBJ2-5, with 8 bases aligning to TRBD2. The germline CDR1 and CDR2 sequences are MNHEY and SVGAGI. There are 16 residues in the CDR3. With 2 bases clipped from V and 5 bases from J, the junction kept 10 bases outside the gene matches. CDR3 sequence (DNA): TGTGCCAGCAGTTACGGGGGACTAGGTGGATTGGAGACCCAGTACTTC. It yields the protein CASSYGGLGGLETQYF.

This clonotype was seen ten or more times. This sequence joins TRBV29-1 and TRBJ2-5; 7 bases line up with TRBD1. This CDR3 contains 14 residues. Per the germline V gene, CDR1 is SQVTM and CDR2 is ANQGSEA. V shed 0 bases and J 6 bases; nucleotides not matched to a gene: 7. The CDR3 nucleotides read TGCAGCGTTGAAGAACAGGGGAATTGGAAGACCCAGTACTTC. It is translated as CSVEEQGNWKTQYF. Variable domain in full (rest from reference TRBV29-1 and TRBJ2-5): SAVISQKPSRDICQRGTSLTIQCQVDSQVTMMFWYRQQPGQSLTLIATANQGSEATYESGFVIDKFPISRPNLTFSTLTVSNMSPEDSSIYLCSVEEQGNWKTQYFGPGTRLLVL.

This clonotype was found many times. The chain combines TRBV20-1 with TRBJ2-1, with D possibly being TRBD1 or TRBD2 (5 bases each). The V and J ends lost 5 bases and 3 bases respectively, with 14 bases between them. Germline V CDR1 and CDR2: DFQATT, SNEGSKA (reference sequence). CDR3 size: 14 residues. The CDR3 here is CSAYRGMDYNEQFF. CDR3 in DNA: TGCAGTGCTTACCGGGGCATGGACTACAATGAGCAGTTCTTC.

This clonotype was seen at least ten times. The V and J genes are TRBV29-1 and TRBJ2-1; TRBD2 aligns across 10 bases. Germline V CDR1 and CDR2: SQVTM, ANQGSEA. This CDR3 is built from 16 residues. The V and J ends lost 7 bases and 6 bases, in that order; junction bases with no gene match: 15. As DNA, the CDR3 is TGCAGCGAACGGCTAGCGGGAGCTAGTTCGGTCAATGAGCAGTTCTTC. Its translation: CSERLAGASSVNEQFF.